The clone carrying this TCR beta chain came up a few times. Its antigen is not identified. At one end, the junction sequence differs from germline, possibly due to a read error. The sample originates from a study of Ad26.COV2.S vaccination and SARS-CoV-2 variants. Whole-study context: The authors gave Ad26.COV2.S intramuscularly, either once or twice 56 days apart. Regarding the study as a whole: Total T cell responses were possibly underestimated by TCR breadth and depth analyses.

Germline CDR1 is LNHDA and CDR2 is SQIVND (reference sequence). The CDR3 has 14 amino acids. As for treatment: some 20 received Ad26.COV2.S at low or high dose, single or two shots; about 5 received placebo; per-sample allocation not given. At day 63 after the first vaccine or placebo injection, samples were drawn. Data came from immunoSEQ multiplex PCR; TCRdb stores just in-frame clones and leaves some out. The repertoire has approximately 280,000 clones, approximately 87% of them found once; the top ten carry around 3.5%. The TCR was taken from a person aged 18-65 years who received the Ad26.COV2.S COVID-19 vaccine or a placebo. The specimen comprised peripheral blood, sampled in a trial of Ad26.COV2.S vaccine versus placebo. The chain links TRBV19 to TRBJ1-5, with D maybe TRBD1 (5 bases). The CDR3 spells CASSIQGTDQPQHF. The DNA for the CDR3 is TGTGCCAGCAGTATTCAGGGAACAGATCAGCCCCAGCATTTT.